This TCR beta chain was identified in a study of shared clonotypes between healthy human individuals. The CDR3 runs 14 residues. The V and J ends lost 4 bases and 4 bases respectively, with 13 bases between them. Per germline, CDR1 SGHAT and CDR2 FQNNGV. Only in-frame clones appear in the TCRdb table, and some are missing; sequencing was by immunoSEQ multiplex PCR. The profile shows approximately 2.4 million clones, under 97% of them singletons. The authors divided CD4+ cells into CD45RA+ naive and CD45RA-negative memory subsets. The sequence derives from a man between 18 and 35 years old in good health. The sample was naive CD4+ T cells sorted from blood. The subset was: CD45RA+ positively selected. The rearrangement joins TRBV11-2 to TRBJ1-2; weak D call: TRBD1 (5 bases). The CDR3 sequence is CASSSIRVGYGYTF. DNA for the CDR3: TGTGCCAGCAGCTCCATCAGGGTGGGCTATGGCTACACCTTC.